The 26 T cell receptor beta chains below were found in one sample sequenced in a study of technical replicates of blood from several donors. Profiling relied on immunoSEQ multiplex PCR, and the TCRdb table lists in-frame clones only, not all of them. The sample yields 80,000 or so clones, approximately 94% seen once. Sequenced: T cells isolated from PBMCs. These receptors were obtained from a human donor in good health.

The chain recombines TRBV11-2 with TRBJ2-5; TRBD2 aligns across 7 bases. The germline gives CDR1 SGHAT, CDR2 FQNNGV. V was pared by 1 base and J by 4 bases, with 3 bases of the junction left unmatched. The CDR3 is 14 amino acids. The CDR3 protein is CASSLVPGGETQYF. For the CDR3, the DNA is TGTGCCAGCAGCTTAGTTCCGGGAGGAGAGACCCAGTACTTC.

This chain connects TRBV7-9 to TRBJ2-2; D call uncertain. This CDR3 comprises 13 residues. V was pared by 2 bases and J by 5 bases, with 6 bases between. Germline V lookup: CDR1 SEHNR, CDR2 FQNEAQ (reference sequence). DNA for the CDR3: TGTGCCAGCAGCTTACGGGTTACCGGGGAGCTGTTTTTT. Its protein product is CASSLRVTGELFF.

The V call is TRBV20-1, the J call TRBJ2-1; possible D gene TRBD1, 6 bases. This CDR3 has 10 amino acids. The germline CDR1 and CDR2 sequences are DFQATT and SNEGSKA (reference sequence). The CDR3 nucleotides are TGCAGGGGCAGGGGTAGTGAGCAGTTCTTC. Its translation is CRGRGSEQFF.

V and J are TRBV10-3 and TRBJ1-5, with 7 bases fitting TRBD1. J lost 6 bases, V lost 11 bases, and 10 bases had no gene match. The germline V gene has CDR1 ENHRY and CDR2 SYGVKD. CDR3 length: 13 residues. CDR3 coding DNA: TGTGCCGGCACAGGGGAGAGGGGTCAGCCCCAGCATTTT. Translation gives CAGTGERGQPQHF.

A single count supports this clone. The rearrangement links TRBV5-8 to TRBJ2-1, with D possibly being TRBD2 (5 bases). The V and J ends lost 2 bases and 2 bases respectively, with 8 bases between them. This CDR3 region has 14 residues. Germline values: CDR1 SGHTS, CDR2 YDEGEE. CDR3 protein: CASSFRRAYNEQFF. Here the CDR3 DNA reads TGTGCCAGCAGCTTCCGGCGGGCCTACAATGAGCAGTTCTTC.

The gene calls are TRBV27 and TRBJ2-5; D gene uncertain. Germline V gene sequence: CDR1 MNHEY, CDR2 SMNVEV (reference sequence). V was trimmed by 6 bases and J by 0 bases, leaving 17 bases between them. This CDR3 has 16 amino acids. CDR3 nucleotide sequence: TGTGCCAGCAGGTCTTACAGTTATATGTACCAAGAGACCCAGTACTTC. Translated, it gives CASRSYSYMYQETQYF.

The chain is built from TRBV11-3 and TRBJ2-7, with 10 bases matching TRBD2. Per the germline V gene, CDR1 is SGHNT and CDR2 is YENEEA. CDR3 size: 14 residues. J gave up 5 bases and V 3 bases, and 4 bases lay outside the gene matches. In DNA, the CDR3 is TGTGCCAGCAGCTTTAGCGGGAGGTTCAACGAGCAGTACTTC. Residues: CASSFSGRFNEQYF. Looking up the rest from reference TRBV11-3 and TRBJ2-7 gives the full variable domain: EAGVVQSPRYKIIEKKQPVAFWCNPISGHNTLYWYLQNLGQGPELLIRYENEEAVDDSQLPKDRFSAERLKGVDSTLKIQPAELGDSAVYLCASSFSGRFNEQYFGPGTRLTVT.

V is TRBV20-1 and J is TRBJ1-1; the match to TRBD1 covers 8 bases. The CDR3 runs 11 residues. Germline CDR1 reads DFQATT; CDR2 reads SNEGSKA (reference sequence). The CDR3 DNA sequence: TGCAAGACAGGGGTGAACACTGAAGCTTTCTTT. Its translation: CKTGVNTEAFF.

About this clone itself: The junction differs from germline at one of its ends, possibly a read error. This chain joins TRBV7-2 and TRBJ1-2, with TRBD1 as a possible D gene (5 bases). CDR1 is SGHTA and CDR2 is FQGNSA in the germline V gene. The CDR3 loop spans 12 amino acids. The CDR3 DNA is TGTGCCAGCAGCTTCGACGACAGCCGAACTTACTTC. Its protein is CASSFDDSRTYF.

This clone has only one observation. The V gene is TRBV11-3, the J gene TRBJ2-7; 11 positions match TRBD2. Germline V gene lookup returns CDR1 SGHNT and CDR2 YENEEA. The CDR3 covers 17 residues. The junction had 6 bases not matched to a gene; V was cut back by 0 bases and J by 2 bases. The CDR3 protein is CASSLDFGTSGTYEQYF. In nucleotides, the CDR3 is TGTGCCAGCAGCTTAGATTTCGGGACTAGCGGAACCTACGAGCAGTACTTC.

This chain joins TRBV13 and TRBJ2-2; 8 bases fit TRBD1. Germline CDR1 and CDR2: PRHDT and FYEKMQ (reference sequence). The CDR3 runs 15 residues. V lost 5 bases to trimming and J lost 5 bases; unmatched junction nucleotides: 7. DNA of the CDR3: TGTGCCAGCAGCCCGAACCGGGACAGGACCGGGGAGCTGTTTTTT. Its translation is CASSPNRDRTGELFF.

The J gene is TRBJ2-7, the V gene TRBV5-1, with 14 bases lining up with TRBD2. CDR1 and CDR2 (germline): SGHRS, YFSETQ. The J segment lost 3 bases and the V segment lost 0 bases, leaving 8 bases of the junction unmatched. The CDR3 length is 18 residues. The CDR3 DNA sequence: TGCGCCAGCAGCTTGGGACTAGCGGGAGGGCCTATCAACTACGAGCAGTACTTC. This translates into CASSLGLAGGPINYEQYF. Using reference TRBV5-1 and TRBJ2-7 for the parts outside the CDR3, the full variable domain is KAGVTQTPRYLIKTRGQQVTLSCSPISGHRSVSWYQQTPGQGLQFLFEYFSETQRNKGNFPGRFSGRQFSNSRSEMNVSTLELGDSALYLCASSLGLAGGPINYEQYFGPGTRLTVT.

The CDR3 spells CASSLVVDSGGYTF. CDR3 DNA: TGTGCCAGCAGCTTAGTGGTAGACTCGGGGGGCTACACCTTC. V and J are TRBV7-9 and TRBJ1-2; D is unclear. V was pared by 1 base and J by 8 bases, with 14 bases between. The length of the CDR3 is 14 residues. The V gene's germline CDR1 is SEHNR and CDR2 FQNEAQ (reference sequence).

The V gene is TRBV27, the J gene TRBJ1-4; 7 bases line up with TRBD1. The CDR3 consists of 13 residues. V was pared by 10 bases and J by 4 bases, with 6 bases of the junction left unmatched. CDR1 MNHEY and CDR2 SMNVEV come from the germline V gene (reference sequence). The CDR3 coding sequence is TGTGCCACCAGGGACAGTATTAATGAAAAACTGTTTTTT. It encodes CATRDSINEKLFF.

This clone was seen a single time. The J gene is TRBJ1-2, the V gene TRBV18; 7 bases fit TRBD1. V shed 5 bases, J shed 5 bases, and the junction held 2 bases outside the gene matches. CDR1 is KGHSH, CDR2 LQKENI, per germline. The CDR3 is 12 amino acids. This chain's CDR3 is CASSTGEYGYTF. The DNA for the CDR3 is TGTGCCAGCTCAACAGGGGAATATGGCTACACCTTC.

CDR3 nucleotides: TGTGCCAGTAGTATGGTCACGATCGGAACAGGGCTTGAAAAACTGTTTTTT. Protein product: CASSMVTIGTGLEKLFF. The chain has TRBV19 and TRBJ1-4, with D perhaps matching TRBD1 (6 bases). V gave up 3 bases and J gave up 7 bases, with 21 bases separating them. Germline-derived CDR1 and CDR2 are LNHDA and SQIVND (reference sequence). The CDR3 runs to 17 residues.

Only one count was recorded for this clone. J is TRBJ2-5 and V is TRBV7-9; tentative D call: TRBD1 (6 bases). The CDR3 is made up of 15 amino acids. Trimming removed 1 base from V and 2 bases from J, with 11 bases in between. CDR1 SEHNR and CDR2 FQNEAQ come from the germline V gene (reference sequence). The CDR3 protein is CASSLGTGYQETQYF. The CDR3, as DNA: TGTGCCAGCAGCTTAGGTACAGGGTATCAAGAGACCCAGTACTTC.

This clone was observed a single time. The chain has TRBV14 and TRBJ2-7; 7 bases match TRBD1. The CDR3 is 14 residues long. Germline V lookup: CDR1 SGHDN, CDR2 FVKESK. The V segment lost 3 bases and the J segment 2 bases; nucleotides outside the gene matches: 4. The CDR3 coding sequence is TGTGCCAGCAGCCAGATTACAGGGGCCTACGAGCAGTACTTC. It encodes CASSQITGAYEQYF.

This clone appeared many times. The chain uses TRBV9 and TRBJ1-3, with unresolved D. V gave up 0 bases and J gave up 0 bases, with 13 bases separating them. The CDR3 has 17 residues. Germline V gives CDR1 SGDLS, CDR2 YYNGEE. The CDR3 sequence: CASSVVATAASGNTIYF. The CDR3 DNA reads TGTGCCAGCAGCGTAGTGGCAACAGCCGCCTCTGGAAACACCATATATTTT.

The gene calls are TRBV27 and TRBJ2-2; 10 nucleotides align to TRBD2. Germline V CDR1 and CDR2: MNHEY, SMNVEV (reference sequence). V lost 9 bases to trimming and J lost 4 bases; unmatched junction nucleotides: 11. CDR3 length equals 16 residues. CDR3 loop: CASSGLAGGATGELFF. CDR3 in DNA: TGTGCCAGTAGTGGTTTAGCGGGAGGAGCCACCGGGGAGCTGTTTTTT.

The chain carries TRBV28 and TRBJ1-1; D remains unclear. CDR1 is MDHEN, CDR2 SYDVKM, per germline. The V gene lost 3 bases and the J gene lost 1 base, with 9 bases spanning the gap. The CDR3 has 14 amino acids. CDR3 sequence (DNA): TGTGCCAGCAGTTTTTTTCGGGGGAACACTGAAGCTTTCTTT. Its translation: CASSFFRGNTEAFF. Looking up the rest from reference TRBV28 and TRBJ1-1 gives the full variable domain: DVKVTQSSRYLVKRTGEKVFLECVQDMDHENMFWYRQDPGLGLRLIYFSYDVKMKEKGDIPEGYSVSREKKERFSLILESASTNQTSMYLCASSFFRGNTEAFFGQGTRLTVV.

V and J are TRBV9 and TRBJ2-7; 9 bases are a match to TRBD1. Losses at the gene ends were 4 bases for V and 7 bases for J; bases not matched to a gene: 9. Germline values: CDR1 SGDLS, CDR2 YYNGEE. The CDR3 sequence is 14 residues long. CDR3 in amino acids: CASSPRDREREQYF. The CDR3 nucleotides are TGTGCCAGCAGCCCACGGGACAGGGAAAGGGAGCAGTACTTC.

The chain couples TRBV14 to TRBJ2-7; the D gene is possibly TRBD2 (5 bases). Trimming pared 3 bases from V and 2 bases from J, leaving 11 bases between. Per germline, CDR1 SGHDN and CDR2 FVKESK. The CDR3 spans 14 residues. CDR3 sequence reads: CASSQWERPYEQYF. DNA of the CDR3: TGTGCCAGCAGCCAGTGGGAGCGTCCCTACGAGCAGTACTTC.

This chain uses TRBV29-1 with TRBJ2-3; 9 bases agree with TRBD1. This CDR3 has 13 residues. Germline CDR1 is SQVTM and CDR2 is ANQGSEA. V dropped 5 bases and J dropped 5; count of bases not matched to a gene: 5. The CDR3 sequence: CSVYRGLVDTQYF. CDR3 sequence (DNA): TGCAGCGTTTACAGGGGGCTAGTAGATACGCAGTATTTT.

The chain employs TRBV25-1 and TRBJ1-2; D is unresolved. Germline CDR1 reads MGHDK; CDR2 reads SYGVNS. This CDR3 has 11 residues. V lost 2 bases to trimming and J lost 8 bases, with 6 bases between them. The CDR3 coding sequence is TGTGCCAGCAGTGAAATGCAGGGCTACACCTTC. It yields the protein CASSEMQGYTF.

The CDR3 sequence is CASSLVGAGWTGELFF. The DNA of the CDR3 is TGTGCCAGCAGCTTGGTTGGAGCGGGGTGGACCGGGGAGCTGTTTTTT. The J gene is TRBJ2-2, the V gene TRBV5-6, with 7 bases fitting TRBD2. The ends lost 0 bases at V and 5 bases at J; junction bases unmatched: 7. Germline V gene sequence: CDR1 SGHDT, CDR2 YYEEEE. The CDR3 length is 16 residues.